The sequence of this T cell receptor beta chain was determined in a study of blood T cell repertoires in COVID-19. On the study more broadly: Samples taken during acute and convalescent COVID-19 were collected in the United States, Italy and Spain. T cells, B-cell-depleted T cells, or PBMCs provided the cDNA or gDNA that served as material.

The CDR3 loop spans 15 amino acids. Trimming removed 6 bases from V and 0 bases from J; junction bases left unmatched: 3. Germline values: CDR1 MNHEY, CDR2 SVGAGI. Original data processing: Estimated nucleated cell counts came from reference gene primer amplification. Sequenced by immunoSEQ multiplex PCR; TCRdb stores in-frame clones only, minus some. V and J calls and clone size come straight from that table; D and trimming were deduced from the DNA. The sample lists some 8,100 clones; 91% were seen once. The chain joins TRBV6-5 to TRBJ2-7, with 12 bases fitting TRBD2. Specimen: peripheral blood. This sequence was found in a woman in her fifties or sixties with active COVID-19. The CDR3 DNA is TGTGCCAGCAGAACTAGCGGGAGGAGCTCCTACGAGCAGTACTTC. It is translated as CASRTSGRSSYEQYF.